Following are 18 T cell receptor beta chains from one sample sequenced in a study of T-cell memory formation after mild COVID-19. TCRdb processed the 5' RACE reads anew with MiXCR; each CDR3 protein has one entry. The data show roughly 80,000 distinct CDR3 sequences, with roughly 23% seen just once and roughly two fifths held by the top ten. Sample: PBMCs or a T cell subset sorted from them (not recorded which). The receptor source for this set is a young man who had mild COVID-19 (a few samples of this study predate the infection). Cell type and time point are not known.

Only a few counts were recorded for this clonotype. The chain uses TRBV7-2 and TRBJ2-3, with 12 bases lining up with TRBD2. This CDR3 comprises 15 residues. Trimming cost V 4 bases and J 3 bases; bases outside gene matches: 2. In germline, CDR1 is SGHTA, CDR2 FQGNSA. This CDR3 reads CASSSGLAGTDTQYF. DNA of the CDR3: TGTGCCAGCAGCTCCGGACTAGCGGGGACAGATACGCAGTATTTT.

CDR3 loop: CASSFGMGLHHNEQFF. The CDR3 region has the DNA TGCGCCAGCAGCTTTGGTATGGGACTACATCATAATGAGCAGTTCTTC. The V gene is TRBV5-1, the J gene TRBJ2-1; 7 bases align to TRBD2. The trim removed 2 bases at V and 7 bases at J, leaving 12 bases unmatched. Germline CDR1 and CDR2: SGHRS and YFSETQ. This CDR3 is built from 16 residues.

The chain has TRBV27 and TRBJ2-1, with TRBD2 matching 14 bases. The CDR3 loop spans 14 amino acids. Unmatched junction bases numbered 5, after V lost 6 bases and J lost 10 bases. Germline assignment: CDR1 MNHEY and CDR2 SMNVEV (reference sequence). CDR3 bases: TGTGCCAGCAGCGGGACTAGCGGGGGTCGGGAGCAGTTCTTC. Translation gives CASSGTSGGREQFF.

The chain is built from TRBV11-2 and TRBJ2-3; D call uncertain. There are 14 residues in the CDR3. The germline V gene encodes CDR1 SGHAT and CDR2 FQNNGV. V shed 7 bases and J shed 0 bases, with 11 bases lying between them. The CDR3: CASILGPSTDTQYF. CDR3 coding DNA: TGTGCCAGCATCCTCGGACCAAGCACAGATACGCAGTATTTT.

The chain employs TRBV7-8 and TRBJ2-5; weak D call: TRBD2 (6 bases). V was cut by 2 bases and J by 4 bases, with 17 bases left in between. Germline CDR1 is SGHVS and CDR2 is FQNEAQ. The CDR3 has 16 amino acids. The CDR3 is CASSLLGEEEGETQYF. The CDR3 DNA is TGTGCCAGCAGCTTACTAGGGGAAGAGGAGGGAGAGACCCAGTACTTC.

The rearrangement links TRBV9 to TRBJ2-6, with unresolved D. Germline assignment: CDR1 SGDLS and CDR2 YYNGEE. Trimming pared 0 bases from V and 0 bases from J, leaving 10 bases between. CDR3 size: 17 residues. CDR3 nucleotide sequence: TGTGCCAGCAGCGTAGGACAAACCCCCTCTGGGGCCAACGTCCTGACTTTC. Amino acids: CASSVGQTPSGANVLTF.

This rearrangement joins TRBV6-5 to TRBJ2-2; D is undetermined. Germline-derived CDR1 and CDR2 are MNHEY and SVGAGI. This CDR3 spans 18 amino acids. With 0 bases removed from V and 1 base from J, the gap between germline ends came to 15 bases. The CDR3 region has the DNA TGTGCCAGCAGTTACTCGGTGTTACTTGGCGGGAACACCGGGGAGCTGTTTTTT. Protein product: CASSYSVLLGGNTGELFF.

This clonotype showed up just a few times. This chain connects TRBV27 to TRBJ2-2; a weak D match, TRBD1 (5 bases). The V gene lost 8 bases and the J gene lost 6 bases, with 13 bases spanning the gap. This CDR3 contains 13 residues. Looked up from germline, CDR1 is MNHEY and CDR2 is SMNVEV (reference sequence). The CDR3 region is CASGHVGPGELFF. CDR3 coding DNA: TGTGCCAGCGGACACGTTGGACCCGGGGAGCTGTTTTTT.

This clonotype was picked up a small number of times. This chain uses TRBV29-1 with TRBJ2-7; 7 nucleotides align to TRBD1. J gave up 4 bases and V 3 bases, and 6 bases lay outside the gene matches. This CDR3 has 13 residues. CDR1 and CDR2 from the germline V gene are SQVTM and ANQGSEA. The CDR3 loop is CSVEGDREYEQYF. The CDR3 bases are TGCAGCGTTGAGGGTGACAGGGAGTACGAGCAGTACTTC.

The rearrangement joins TRBV6-2 or TRBV6-3 to TRBJ2-3; D possibly corresponds to TRBD2 (6 bases). Germline CDR1 MNHEY, CDR2 SVGEGT. The germline V and J ends were trimmed by 2 bases and 4 bases, with 10 bases remaining between them. The CDR3 runs to 14 residues. The DNA of the CDR3 is TGTGCCAGCAGTTACGTGCTAGCGTCAGATACGCAGTATTTT. It translates to CASSYVLASDTQYF.

This clonotype was seen more than once but under ten times. In DNA, the CDR3 is TGCAGCGCCCGAGGCGGGTCCGAGCAGTACTTC. Its protein is CSARGGSEQYF. This chain joins TRBV29-1 and TRBJ2-7; D possibly corresponds to TRBD2 (5 bases). V was cut by 7 bases and J by 6 bases, with 13 bases left in between. This CDR3 has 11 amino acids. Germline CDR1 reads SQVTM; CDR2 reads ANQGSEA.

The J gene is TRBJ1-1, the V gene TRBV28; tentatively, D is TRBD1 (5 bases). The germline V and J ends were trimmed by 1 base and 1 base, with 7 bases remaining between them. The germline CDR1 and CDR2 sequences are MDHEN and SYDVKM. The CDR3 is made up of 14 amino acids. This chain's CDR3 is CASSLFRGNTEAFF. As DNA, the CDR3 is TGTGCCAGCAGTTTATTTAGGGGGAACACTGAAGCTTTCTTT.

This clonotype occurred a few times. The genes are TRBV6-5 and TRBJ2-3, with D tentatively TRBD2 (7 bases). The CDR3 extends over 13 amino acids. Germline V lookup: CDR1 MNHEY, CDR2 SVGAGI. The V and J ends lost 6 bases and 4 bases respectively, with 11 bases between them. The DNA of the CDR3 is TGTGCCAGCAGGGCGGGGGCCGCAGATACGCAGTATTTT. The encoded protein is CASRAGAADTQYF.

This clonotype was counted between two and nine times. This chain joins TRBV29-1 and TRBJ2-7, with a possible D match to TRBD1 (6 bases). This CDR3 is 13 amino acids long. In germline, CDR1 is SQVTM, CDR2 ANQGSEA. Trimming removed 5 bases at V and 0 bases at J, with 11 bases between. In DNA form, the CDR3 reads TGCAGCGTTCGGGACACCATCTCCTACGAGCAGTACTTC. Protein product: CSVRDTISYEQYF.

The rearrangement joins TRBV6-4 to TRBJ2-7; D is unresolved. This CDR3 is 15 amino acids long. The V end was cut by 4 bases, the J end by 7 bases, with 20 bases between. Germline values: CDR1 MRHNA, CDR2 SNTAGT. The CDR3 bases are TGTGCCAGCAGTGCCCGAGCCGTGGGCCCTGGGGAGCAGTACTTC. Its protein is CASSARAVGPGEQYF.

The sample holds many counts of this clonotype. This CDR3 reads CASRGTGAVFQRGALVGNEQFF. For the CDR3, the DNA is TGTGCCAGCAGGGGTACGGGGGCGGTTTTCCAGCGGGGGGCCCTTGTAGGCAATGAGCAGTTCTTC. This chain uses TRBV27 with TRBJ2-1; 9 nucleotides line up with TRBD2. This CDR3 has 22 amino acids. Germline-derived CDR1 and CDR2 are MNHEY and SMNVEV (reference sequence). Losses at the gene ends were 6 bases for V and 6 bases for J; bases not matched to a gene: 30.

This clonotype was observed a few times. This rearrangement joins TRBV7-6 to TRBJ1-2; a weak D match, TRBD1 (6 bases). The CDR3 has 13 amino acids. Trimming cost V 2 bases and J 7 bases, with 11 bases left between them. Germline V lookup: CDR1 SGHVS, CDR2 FNYEAQ. The CDR3 loop reads CASSLWGGSGYTF. In DNA form, the CDR3 reads TGTGCCAGCAGCTTATGGGGGGGCTCTGGCTACACCTTC.

The CDR3 nucleotides read TGCGCCAGCAGCCAAGTCGTGTCAGATACGCAGTATTTT. Amino acids: CASSQVVSDTQYF. The chain joins TRBV4-1 to TRBJ2-3; D is unclear. The CDR3 contains 13 residues. Trimming pared 1 base from V and 4 bases from J, leaving 6 bases between. Germline V gene data show CDR1 as MGHRA and CDR2 as YSYEKL.